This T cell receptor (beta chain) originates from a study of T cell clusters in autoimmune cytopenias. At the level of the study: A median of roughly 50,000 TRB reads per sample yielded a median approximately 2,500 distinct clonotypes. Study-level points and caveats: The T cell clusters were defined only in silico, without experimental functional validation. A dominant lymphoma-associated repertoire apparently masked the cluster-lack signature in secondary cytopenia versus chronic lymphocytic leukemia.

A remark on this clonotype: Its antigen remains unknown.

TRB was amplified from around 0.25 ug of peripheral blood genomic DNA per sample. Germline lookup yields CDR1 SGHDN and CDR2 FVKESK. The CDR3 has 16 amino acids. TRB was amplified by touch-down multiplex PCR, primer pools A and B combined. TCRdb re-called the multiplex PCR reads; every CDR3 protein appears as one record, without DNA. The sample data list a few thousand distinct CDR3 sequences. The chain couples TRBV14 to TRBJ2-3; the D call from TCRdb, TRBD2, cannot be confirmed without DNA. This TCR was recovered from a human donor with an autoimmune cytopenia or autoimmune hepatitis (not recorded which). Sequencing was performed on peripheral blood. The CDR3 loop reads CASSHLLAGDTDTQYF. Using reference TRBV14 and TRBJ2-3 for the parts outside the CDR3, the full variable domain is EAGVTQFPSHSVIEKGQTVTLRCDPISGHDNLYWYRRVMGKEIKFLLHFVKESKQDESGMPNNRFLAERTGGTYSTLKVQPAELEDSGVYFCASSHLLAGDTDTQYFGPGTRLTVL.